These 27 T cell receptor beta chains share one sample of origin, sequenced in a study of OX40 agonist ivuxolimab in advanced cancers. TCRdb's table, derived via immunoSEQ multiplex PCR, lists solely in-frame clones and lacks some. In the table there are some 76,000 clones, about 93% of which are singletons. Sequences were derived from CD4+ or CD8+ T cells sorted from blood, sampled in a trial of the OX40 agonist ivuxolimab. All receptors derive from an adult with an advanced solid tumor such as melanoma, head and neck, liver or kidney cancer.

The rearrangement uses TRBV14 and TRBJ2-3, with 7 bases fitting TRBD2. V lost 1 base, J lost 1 base, and 5 bases stayed unmatched. The CDR3 covers 16 residues. Germline lookup yields CDR1 SGHDN and CDR2 FVKESK. The CDR3 here is CASSQVPSGRTDTQYF. The DNA of the CDR3 is TGTGCCAGCAGCCAAGTCCCTAGCGGACGCACAGATACGCAGTATTTT.

The V call is TRBV7-9, the J call TRBJ2-2, with a possible D match to TRBD1 (6 bases). Trimming left V 5 bases short and J 8 bases short, with 15 bases between. The CDR3 runs to 14 residues. Per the germline V gene, CDR1 is SEHNR and CDR2 is FQNEAQ (reference sequence). The CDR3 loop is CASSSSGVTGELFF. The CDR3 nucleotides are TGTGCCAGCAGCAGTTCAGGGGTCACAGGGGAGCTGTTTTTT.

The rearrangement joins TRBV7-9 to TRBJ2-2, with TRBD1 identical over 10 bases. The CDR3 extends over 18 amino acids. V shed 1 base, J shed 0 bases, and the junction held 5 bases outside the gene matches. Germline CDR1 is SEHNR and CDR2 is FQNEAQ (reference sequence). The CDR3 region has the DNA TGTGCCAGCAGCTTAGTGGGGACAGGGGACACGAACACCGGGGAGCTGTTTTTT. This codes for CASSLVGTGDTNTGELFF.

The V and J genes are TRBV7-6 and TRBJ2-7; TRBD1 matches 7 bases. This CDR3 region has 13 residues. The germline CDR1 and CDR2 sequences are SGHVS and FNYEAQ. Trimming took 5 bases from V and 5 from J; bases not matched to a gene: 6. The CDR3 DNA is TGTGCCAGCAGCCCTGACAGGGTCCACGAGCAGTACTTC. As protein: CASSPDRVHEQYF. Looking up the rest from reference TRBV7-6 and TRBJ2-7 gives the full variable domain: GAGVSQSPRYKVTKRGQDVALRCDPISGHVSLYWYRQALGQGPEFLTYFNYEAQQDKSGLPNDRFSAERPEGSISTLTIQRTEQRDSAMYRCASSPDRVHEQYFGPGTRLTVT.

The chain uses TRBV7-8 and TRBJ1-1, with 9 nucleotides matching TRBD1. The V and J ends lost 1 base and 2 bases, in that order; junction bases with no gene match: 8. CDR3 length equals 17 residues. Germline loops: CDR1 SGHVS, CDR2 FQNEAQ. CDR3 residues: CASSLEGTGIFNTEAFF. The CDR3 nucleotides read TGTGCCAGCAGCTTAGAAGGGACAGGGATATTCAACACTGAAGCTTTCTTT.

The V call is TRBV7-8, the J call TRBJ1-2, with 10 bases matching TRBD1. Trimming took 5 bases from V and 5 from J; bases not matched to a gene: 8. Germline V gene sequence: CDR1 SGHVS, CDR2 FQNEAQ. This CDR3 is 15 amino acids long. DNA for the CDR3: TGTGCCAGCAGCCTCCTGGGGGGACAGGGGTATGGCTACACCTTC. Amino acid sequence: CASSLLGGQGYGYTF.

The V and J genes are TRBV7-6 and TRBJ2-2, with a tentative D call TRBD2 (5 bases). This CDR3 contains 16 residues. The V and J ends lost 2 bases and 1 base respectively, with 11 bases between them. Germline-derived CDR1 and CDR2 are SGHVS and FNYEAQ. CDR3 bases: TGTGCCAGCAGCTTAACTCCCCGGGGGAACACCGGGGAGCTGTTTTTT. Translating gives CASSLTPRGNTGELFF.

V gene TRBV25-1 combines with J gene TRBJ2-7; D gene unclear. The V end was cut by 0 bases, the J end by 3 bases, with 18 bases between. This CDR3 region has 17 residues. Looked up from germline, CDR1 is MGHDK and CDR2 is SYGVNS. The CDR3 DNA reads as TGTGCCAGCAGTGAATATACGGGCGTTCCTGGGATCTACGAGCAGTACTTC. This gives the protein CASSEYTGVPGIYEQYF.

The rearrangement joins TRBV7-2 to TRBJ2-1; 9 nucleotides agree with TRBD2. The length of the CDR3 is 15 residues. With 3 bases clipped from V and 5 bases from J, the junction kept 5 bases outside the gene matches. Germline values: CDR1 SGHTA, CDR2 FQGNSA. The CDR3 DNA reads TGTGCCAGCAGCTTCGGCCTAGCGGGGAACAATGAGCAGTTCTTC. It codes for CASSFGLAGNNEQFF. The entire variable domain, with the rest obtained from reference TRBV7-2 and TRBJ2-1, is as follows: GAGVSQSPSNKVTEKGKDVELRCDPISGHTALYWYRQSLGQGLEFLIYFQGNSAPDKSGLPSDRFSAERTGGSVSTLTIQRTQQEDSAVYLCASSFGLAGNNEQFFGPGTRLTVL.

The V gene is TRBV2, the J gene TRBJ2-1; D possibly corresponds to TRBD2 (6 bases). The germline gives CDR1 SNHLY, CDR2 FYNNEI. Trimming took off 2 bases at V and 2 bases at J, with 13 bases between the two ends. The CDR3 length is 16 residues. The CDR3 here is CASSESGGAPYNEQFF. In DNA form, the CDR3 reads TGTGCCAGCAGTGAATCGGGCGGGGCCCCCTACAATGAGCAGTTCTTC. The full variable domain, with the rest looked up from reference TRBV2 and TRBJ2-1, is EPEVTQTPSHQVTQMGQEVILRCVPISNHLYFYWYRQILGQKVEFLVSFYNNEISEKSEIFDDQFSVERPDGSNFTLKIRSTKLEDSAMYFCASSESGGAPYNEQFFGPGTRLTVL.

The J gene is TRBJ2-5, the V gene TRBV19; 7 bases line up with TRBD1. The CDR3 has 14 residues. Germline trimming cut 2 bases from V and 5 bases from J; bases unmatched to any gene: 5. Germline lookup yields CDR1 LNHDA and CDR2 SQIVND (reference sequence). Here the CDR3 reads CASSIQGVGETQYF. CDR3 bases: TGTGCCAGTAGTATACAGGGGGTCGGGGAGACCCAGTACTTC.

The gene calls are TRBV4-2 and TRBJ2-3, with D possibly matching TRBD2 (8 bases). The CDR3 loop spans 19 amino acids. The V gene's germline CDR1 is LGHNA and CDR2 YNFKEQ. V lost 0 bases to trimming and J lost 2 bases, with 21 bases between them. CDR3 DNA: TGTGCCAGCAGCCAAGAAGAGGGGGCTAGCGGGCCTAACACAGATACGCAGTATTTT. This encodes CASSQEEGASGPNTDTQYF.

A single count supports this clone. This rearrangement joins TRBV6-5 to TRBJ2-3; 10 nucleotides agree with TRBD1. CDR1 and CDR2 from the germline V gene are MNHEY and SVGAGI. The CDR3 is 16 residues long. With 0 bases clipped from V and 3 bases from J, the junction kept 3 bases outside the gene matches. The CDR3 DNA is TGTGCCAGCAGTTACTCGGGACAGGGGTGGACAGATACGCAGTATTTT. Protein: CASSYSGQGWTDTQYF.

A word on this clone: Other DNA sequences in the sample encode the same CDR3. The gene calls are TRBV29-1 and TRBJ2-7; TRBD1 matches 9 bases. Germline V gives CDR1 SQVTM, CDR2 ANQGSEA. This CDR3 comprises 13 residues. V lost 6 bases and J lost 2; bases outside the gene matches: 5. CDR3 nucleotide sequence: TGCAGCGTCAAGGGACAGGGCACCTACGAGCAGTACTTC. The encoded protein is CSVKGQGTYEQYF.

The J gene is TRBJ2-7, the V gene TRBV5-4; 12 nucleotides line up with TRBD2. The CDR3 is 15 residues long. Germline trimming cut 2 bases from V and 3 bases from J; bases unmatched to any gene: 3. CDR1 and CDR2 (germline): SGHNT, YYREEE (reference sequence). CDR3 amino acids: CASSFVTSGGYEQYF. DNA for the CDR3: TGTGCCAGCAGCTTCGTGACTAGCGGGGGCTACGAGCAGTACTTC.

The chain carries TRBV7-9 and TRBJ1-2, with D uncertain. CDR1 is SEHNR and CDR2 is FQNEAQ in the germline V gene (reference sequence). V lost 5 bases and J 3 bases, leaving 16 bases between the germline ends. The CDR3 is made up of 15 amino acids. The chain's CDR3 is CASSAPSGSHYGYTF. In DNA, the CDR3 is TGTGCCAGCAGCGCCCCGTCGGGTTCGCACTATGGCTACACCTTC.

The chain links TRBV7-6 to TRBJ1-5, with D possibly being TRBD1 (5 bases). Trimming cost V 3 bases and J 3 bases, with 15 bases left between them. The germline V gene has CDR1 SGHVS and CDR2 FNYEAQ. This CDR3 region has 16 residues. The CDR3 nucleotides read TGTGCCAGCAGCTTGTCCCCGCCAGGGTCCAATCAGCCCCAGCATTTT. It yields the protein CASSLSPPGSNQPQHF.

This clone came up once. The chain combines TRBV6-5 with TRBJ1-6; D gene uncertain. This CDR3 has 15 residues. V lost 0 bases and J lost 9, with 12 bases in between. Germline V CDR1 and CDR2: MNHEY, SVGAGI. CDR3 region: CASSYSKGASSPLHF. The CDR3 coding sequence is TGTGCCAGCAGTTACTCGAAAGGAGCGAGTTCACCCCTCCACTTT.

The chain joins TRBV4-3 to TRBJ1-1; D ambiguous. Germline V gene data show CDR1 as LGHNA and CDR2 as YSLEER. V shed 1 base and J shed 1 base, with 4 bases lying between them. CDR3 size: 13 residues. In DNA form, the CDR3 reads TGCGCCAGCAGCCAAGGCCGGAACACTGAAGCTTTCTTT. This codes for CASSQGRNTEAFF.

The gene calls are TRBV25-1 and TRBJ2-2; 9 bases map to TRBD1. The germline V gene has CDR1 MGHDK and CDR2 SYGVNS. V gave up 6 bases and J gave up 3 bases; unmatched junction bases: 8. The CDR3 sequence is 16 residues long. The CDR3 DNA is TGTGCCAGCAGGGAACCGGGACAGGGTGACACCGGGGAGCTGTTTTTT. This encodes CASREPGQGDTGELFF.

The V gene is TRBV7-9, the J gene TRBJ1-3; D unclear. Germline CDR1 and CDR2: SEHNR and FQNEAQ (reference sequence). CDR3 length equals 14 residues. Trimming removed 7 bases at V and 7 bases at J, with 17 bases between. The CDR3 DNA reads TGTGCCAGCACCTCAGCCCCGGTCCGGAACACCATATATTTT. Translation: CASTSAPVRNTIYF.

The J gene is TRBJ2-2, the V gene TRBV5-6, with no clear D. The length of the CDR3 is 14 residues. V dropped 7 bases and J dropped 5 bases, with 15 bases sitting between them. Germline V gives CDR1 SGHDT, CDR2 YYEEEE. The DNA of the CDR3 is TGTGCCAGCGGAAGTCCTGCCGGGACCGGGGAGCTGTTTTTT. This sequence encodes CASGSPAGTGELFF.

With respect to this clone: This specimen includes other DNA sequences encoding the same CDR3. The chain joins TRBV5-6 to TRBJ2-1, with D perhaps TRBD1 (5 bases). CDR1 and CDR2 from the germline V gene are SGHDT and YYEEEE. This CDR3 has 13 residues. The V end lost 2 bases, the J end lost 6 bases, and 9 bases lay between the germline ends. The CDR3 DNA reads as TGTGCCAGCAGCTTAGGGGCCGGCAATGAGCAGTTCTTC. As protein: CASSLGAGNEQFF. Combining the CDR3 with reference TRBV5-6 and TRBJ2-1 gives the whole variable domain DAGVTQSPTHLIKTRGQQVTLRCSPKSGHDTVSWYQQALGQGPQFIFQYYEEEERQRGNFPDRFSGHQFPNYSSELNVNALLLGDSALYLCASSLGAGNEQFFGPGTRLTVL.

This clone has a handful of counts. The sample contains more than one DNA sequence encoding this CDR3. This chain links TRBV7-9 with TRBJ2-7; D ambiguous. The germline V gene has CDR1 SEHNR and CDR2 FQNEAQ (reference sequence). V lost 2 bases to trimming and J lost 3 bases, with 8 bases between them. The CDR3 is 13 amino acids. The CDR3 spells CASSLPGSYEQYF. The CDR3 DNA follows: TGTGCCAGCAGCTTACCCGGCAGCTACGAGCAGTACTTC.

The chain uses TRBV13 and TRBJ2-7; D could derive from TRBD1 or TRBD2 (6 bases each). The CDR3 spans 14 residues. Germline CDR1 reads PRHDT; CDR2 reads FYEKMQ (reference sequence). V shed 5 bases and J shed 2 bases, with 13 bases lying between them. The CDR3 spells CASSVGGPTYEQYF. As DNA, the CDR3 is TGTGCCAGCAGCGTCGGGGGCCCCACCTACGAGCAGTACTTC.

This clone was detected once. The chain recombines TRBV7-2 with TRBJ2-7; 8 bases are a match to TRBD2. The CDR3 has 16 residues. V was clipped by 5 bases and J by 6 bases; unmatched bases: 15. Germline CDR1 is SGHTA and CDR2 is FQGNSA. Here the CDR3 DNA reads TGTGCCAGCAGCCCCGGGGGGGAGGGAGAATTCGGCGAGCAGTACTTC. Encoded protein: CASSPGGEGEFGEQYF.

V is TRBV2 and J is TRBJ1-2; D is undetermined. Looked up from germline, CDR1 is SNHLY and CDR2 is FYNNEI. The CDR3 is made up of 15 amino acids. Trimming cost V 1 base and J 4 bases, with 13 bases left between them. The CDR3 reads CASSEGSGRFYGYTF. The CDR3 DNA sequence: TGTGCCAGCAGTGAAGGCTCCGGCAGGTTCTATGGCTACACCTTC.